This is a list of T cell receptor beta chains from one sample in a study of neurological immune-mediated disorders. TCRdb reanalysed the 5' RACE reads using MiXCR and keeps one entry per CDR3 protein. The table lists some 47,000 distinct CDR3 sequences, 15% to 20% of them singletons. The sample consisted of PBMCs. Receptors originate from a man in his fifties or sixties in good health. Both conserved end residues are part of each CDR3. A D gene is named only where the DNA matches it firmly. Rows may omit the clone size; those that give it use once, few, many or a size class.

CDR3,DNA,D,J,V,size
CASSLPARGFEQYF,TGTGCCAGCAGCTTACCAGCCAGGGGCTTCGAGCAGTACTTC,.,TRBJ2-7,TRBV7-9,many
CASSYGQARTRSIAEQYF,TGTGCCAGCAGTTACGGCCAGGCCCGGACCAGGTCTATTGCCGAGCAGTACTTC,.,TRBJ2-7,TRBV6-2/TRBV6-3,many
CASSTGQGAGQPQHF,TGTGCCAGCAGCACCGGACAGGGGGCTGGTCAGCCCCAGCATTTT,TRBD1,TRBJ1-5,TRBV6-5,many
CASSQLGDHTDTQYF,TGTGCCAGCAGCCAATTGGGGGACCACACAGATACGCAGTATTTT,.,TRBJ2-3,TRBV3-1,many
CASSTTGGEQFF,TGTGCCAGCAGTACAACAGGGGGAGAGCAGTTCTTC,TRBD1,TRBJ2-1,TRBV12-3/TRBV12-4,many
CASSIGGAEKLFF,TGTGCCAGCAGCATCGGTGGGGCGGAAAAACTGTTTTTT,.,TRBJ1-4,TRBV25-1,many
CSVQRAEFNQPQHF,TGCAGTGTTCAGAGGGCAGAGTTCAATCAGCCCCAGCATTTT,.,TRBJ1-5,TRBV20-1,many
CASTAIGGRTDTQYF,TGTGCCAGCACCGCGATTGGGGGGCGAACAGATACGCAGTATTTT,.,TRBJ2-3,TRBV11-1,many
CASSLSMAGDTRLDEQYF,TGTGCCAGCAGTTTATCGATGGCGGGGGACACACGACTGGACGAGCAGTACTTC,.,TRBJ2-7,TRBV27,few
CASRGLAGENEQFF,TGTGCCAGCAGGGGACTAGCGGGAGAGAATGAGCAGTTCTTC,TRBD2,TRBJ2-1,TRBV12-3/TRBV12-4,many
CASRRWVAEAFF,TGTGCCAGCAGACGTTGGGTTGCTGAAGCTTTCTTT,.,TRBJ1-1,TRBV6-1,few
CASSRTPANNEQFF,TGCGCCAGCAGTCGAACCCCGGCTAACAATGAGCAGTTCTTC,.,TRBJ2-1,TRBV4-1,many
CASSPMQGVSETQYF,TGTGCCAGCAGTCCCATGCAGGGAGTTTCAGAGACCCAGTACTTC,.,TRBJ2-5,TRBV6-2/TRBV6-3,many
CASSPVTGAPLNEQFF,TGTGCCAGCAGTCCTGTGACAGGGGCCCCCCTCAATGAGCAGTTCTTC,TRBD1,TRBJ2-1,TRBV6-5,many
CASSYTSWDTQYF,TGTGCCAGCAGCTACACTAGCTGGGATACGCAGTATTTT,.,TRBJ2-3,TRBV5-5,many
CASNLGGRGAYEQYF,TGCGCCAGCAACTTGGGCGGGAGAGGGGCCTACGAGCAGTACTTC,TRBD2,TRBJ2-7,TRBV5-1,many
CSVEREGTEAFF,TGCAGCGTTGAGCGGGAGGGCACTGAAGCTTTCTTT,.,TRBJ1-1,TRBV29-1,.
CASSQVGQYQETQYF,TGTGCCAGCAGCCAAGTTGGTCAGTACCAAGAGACCCAGTACTTC,.,TRBJ2-5,TRBV4-2,many
CASNGQGLDNEQFF,TGTGCCAGCAACGGACAGGGATTAGACAATGAGCAGTTCTTC,TRBD1,TRBJ2-1,TRBV28,.
CASSLRGGGSYEQYF,TGTGCCAGCAGCCTCCGGGGTGGCGGTTCCTACGAGCAGTACTTC,.,TRBJ2-7,TRBV7-2,many
CASSLLGAGGTEAFF,TGCGCCAGCAGCTTATTAGGGGCGGGCGGGACTGAAGCTTTCTTT,.,TRBJ1-1,TRBV5-1,many
CASSLAFTGELFF,TGCGCCAGCAGCTTAGCGTTCACCGGGGAGCTGTTTTTT,.,TRBJ2-2,TRBV5-1,many
CATSGVVGRSYNEQFF,TGTGCCACCAGCGGAGTCGTGGGGAGGTCCTACAATGAGCAGTTCTTC,.,TRBJ2-1,TRBV15,many
CASSLAGVNNEQFF,TGTGCCAGCAGCTTAGCGGGAGTCAACAATGAGCAGTTCTTC,.,TRBJ2-1,TRBV11-2,many
CSARRGGEVSGELFF,TGCAGTGCCCGTAGAGGAGGGGAGGTGTCCGGGGAGCTGTTTTTT,.,TRBJ2-2,TRBV20-1,many
CPKGPGAAEAFF,TGTCCCAAAGGACCGGGGGCCGCTGAAGCTTTCTTT,.,TRBJ1-1,TRBV7-6,many
CASSQGGVLYGYTF,TGCGCCAGCAGCCAAGGGGGGGTCCTCTATGGCTACACCTTC,.,TRBJ1-2,TRBV4-1,.
CSAPSGTSTDTQYF,TGCAGTGCTCCCAGCGGTACTAGCACAGATACGCAGTATTTT,.,TRBJ2-3,TRBV20-1,medium-sized
CTSSLTSGRMRGGTDTQYF,TGTACCAGCAGCTTGACTAGCGGGAGAATGAGGGGGGGCACAGATACGCAGTATTTT,TRBD2,TRBJ2-3,TRBV7-6,.
CASSRGPDQPQHF,TGTGCCAGCAGCAGAGGGCCCGATCAGCCCCAGCATTTT,.,TRBJ1-5,TRBV7-3,many
CSARDSAVRGEQYF,TGCAGTGCTAGAGATTCCGCAGTAAGGGGGGAGCAGTACTTC,.,TRBJ2-7,TRBV20-1,many
CASSLVGGASSGANVLTF,TGTGCCAGCAGCTTAGTAGGGGGGGCGAGCTCTGGGGCCAACGTCCTGACTTTC,.,TRBJ2-6,TRBV7-2,.
CASSQDRTASSYNEQFF,TGCGCCAGCAGCCAAGATCGAACGGCCAGCTCCTACAATGAGCAGTTCTTC,.,TRBJ2-1,TRBV4-3,once
CASSLDTGNTGNTIYF,TGCGCCAGCAGCTTGGACACAGGGAACACTGGAAACACCATATATTTT,.,TRBJ1-3,TRBV5-1,medium-sized
CASSFEGLWSRELFF,TGTGCCAGCAGCTTTGAAGGGTTATGGAGCCGGGAGCTGTTTTTT,.,TRBJ2-2,TRBV5-5,.
CASRGASSSYNEQFF,TGTGCCAGCAGGGGAGCTTCCAGCTCCTACAATGAGCAGTTCTTC,.,TRBJ2-1,TRBV7-9,many
CASSQDRGPITGELFF,TGTGCCAGCAGCCAAGACAGGGGCCCGATCACCGGGGAGCTGTTTTTT,.,TRBJ2-2,TRBV4-2,.
CASSLSQGQPQHF,TGTGCCAGCAGCTTGTCGCAGGGGCAGCCCCAGCATTTT,.,TRBJ1-5,TRBV7-9,many
CASSLDRAVQPQHF,TGTGCCAGCAGTCTCGACAGGGCGGTCCAGCCCCAGCATTTT,TRBD1,TRBJ1-5,TRBV12-3/TRBV12-4,many
CASSLTVSGANVLTFGAGEQYF,.,.,TRBJ2-7,TRBV7-2,.
CASSSHEIQETQYF,TGTGCCAGCAGTAGCCACGAAATCCAAGAGACCCAGTACTTC,.,TRBJ2-5,TRBV12-3/TRBV12-4,.
CSARPRTSGSFDEQFF,TGCAGTGCTAGACCGCGGACTAGCGGGAGTTTTGATGAGCAGTTCTTC,TRBD2,TRBJ2-1,TRBV20-1,many
CSARAWGSGETQYF,TGCAGTGCTAGGGCCTGGGGGAGCGGAGAGACCCAGTACTTC,.,TRBJ2-5,TRBV20-1,many
CASSSGWDLREGRETQYF,TGCGCCAGCAGCTCCGGATGGGACCTTCGGGAGGGGCGGGAGACCCAGTACTTC,TRBD2,TRBJ2-5,TRBV5-1,many
CASRTMSYEQFF,TGTGCCAGCAGGACCATGAGCTATGAGCAGTTCTTC,.,TRBJ2-1,TRBV6-1,many
CASSYSGQDNSPLHF,TGTGCCAGCAGTTACTCGGGACAGGATAATTCACCCCTCCACTTT,TRBD1,TRBJ1-6,TRBV6-6,once
CASSSQPRGHNEQFF,TGTGCCAGCAGTTCACAGCCGAGGGGCCACAATGAGCAGTTCTTC,.,TRBJ2-1,TRBV28,.
CASSLGAPYNEQFF,TGTGCCAGCAGCTTAGGGGCCCCCTACAATGAGCAGTTCTTC,.,TRBJ2-1,TRBV7-9,many